This T cell receptor (beta chain) was found in a study of a mutant IDH1 vaccine in newly diagnosed glioma. Turning to the study itself: Standard pretreatment was either radiotherapy, temozolomide, or, for most, radiochemotherapy with temozolomide.

The CDR3 runs 15 residues. Germline CDR1 is SNHLY and CDR2 is FYNNEI. Trimming shortened V by 4 bases and J by 1 base, and 11 bases separated the two germline ends. Libraries were prepared by immunoSEQ multiplex PCR; TCRdb keeps only in-frame clonotypes and omits some of them. The sample has 45,000 to 65,000 clones, about 91% seen once. To note about this clone: Its antigen is not known.

Described time point: week 11, during vaccination. It was 300 ug of mutant IDH1 20-mer peptide that made up each vaccine dose, given with topical imiquimod. The sequence came from a man in his fifties or sixties with glioma. Sequenced here: PBMCs, sampled from a glioma patient whose treatment included an IDH1 peptide vaccine. This chain joins TRBV2 and TRBJ1-5, with D unclear. CDR3 nucleotides: TGTGCCAGCAGTGTGTCCAGACGGAGCAATCAGCCCCAGCATTTT. Amino acids: CASSVSRRSNQPQHF.